This T cell receptor (beta chain) was recorded in a study of human T cells and chemical hapten exposure. Study-wide results and caveats: Controls had significantly fewer large CDR3 similarity clusters than were formed by expanded TCRs.

The time point is: patch test 2, 6 weeks after DPC sensitization. Treatment defined: therapeutic diphenylcyclopropenone sensitization with weekly scalp DPC. The V end was cut by 8 bases, the J end by 3 bases, with 7 bases between. Germline CDR1 and CDR2: SNHLY and FYNNEI. There are 11 residues in the CDR3. The table lists this clonotype with many counts. Its antigen is unknown. Unique molecular identifiers were attached to individual cDNA molecules within the library. TCRdb redid the calling of the RACE reads with MiXCR, one entry per CDR3 protein. The sample shows approximately 89,000 distinct CDR3 sequences, less than 8.5% of them seen only once.

The sequenced sample was whole blood, obtained in connection with sensitization to the hapten diphenylcyclopropenone (DPC). V usage is TRBV2 and J usage is TRBJ1-1; D not resolved. The clonotype originates from a woman between 25 and 40 years old with alopecia areata. Some clones in this sample may be carry-over from other donors' samples. CDR3 residues: CASGGYTEAFF. CDR3 nucleotide sequence: TGTGCCAGCGGCGGGTACACTGAAGCTTTCTTT. The variable domain in full, completed from reference TRBV2 and TRBJ1-1, reads EPEVTQTPSHQVTQMGQEVILRCVPISNHLYFYWYRQILGQKVEFLVSFYNNEISEKSEIFDDQFSVERPDGSNFTLKIRSTKLEDSAMYFCASGGYTEAFFGQGTRLTVV.